This T cell receptor (beta chain) was profiled in a study of blood T cell repertoires in COVID-19. Sequenced by immunoSEQ multiplex PCR; TCRdb stores in-frame clones only, minus some. The profile covers 180,000 or so clones, with around four fifths appearing a single time and roughly 13% taken by the ten largest. This CDR3 contains 15 residues. Germline-derived CDR1 and CDR2 are SGHVS and FQNEAQ. Trimming removed 7 bases from V and 1 base from J, with 13 bases in between. This TCR was recovered from a woman in her fifties or sixties who had recovered from COVID-19. Material: PBMCs or T cells enriched from blood (not recorded which). The chain carries TRBV7-8 and TRBJ2-2, with TRBD1 as a possible D gene (5 bases). The CDR3 sequence: CASNPRTQNTGELFF. The CDR3 DNA reads as TGTGCCAGCAACCCCCGGACACAGAACACCGGGGAGCTGTTTTTT.